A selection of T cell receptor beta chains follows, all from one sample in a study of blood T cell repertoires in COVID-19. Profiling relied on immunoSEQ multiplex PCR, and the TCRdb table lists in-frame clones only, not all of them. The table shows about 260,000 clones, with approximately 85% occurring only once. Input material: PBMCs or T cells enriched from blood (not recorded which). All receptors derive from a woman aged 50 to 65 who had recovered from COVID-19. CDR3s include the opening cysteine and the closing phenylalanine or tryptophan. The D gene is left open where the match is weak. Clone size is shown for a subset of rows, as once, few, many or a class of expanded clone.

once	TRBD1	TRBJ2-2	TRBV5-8	CASSPWTGGSAGELFF	TGTGCCAGCAGCCCCTGGACAGGGGGTTCCGCCGGGGAGCTGTTTTTT
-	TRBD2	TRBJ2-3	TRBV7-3	CASSLGTGGDTQYF	TGTGCCAGCAGCTTAGGGACGGGAGGGGATACGCAGTATTTT
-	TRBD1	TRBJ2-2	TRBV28	CASTRQGAGTGELFF	TGTGCCAGCACTCGACAGGGGGCAGGCACCGGGGAGCTGTTTTTT
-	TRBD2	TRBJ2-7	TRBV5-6	CASSPRWGGEQYF	TGTGCCAGCAGCCCCCGTTGGGGGGGCGAGCAGTACTTC
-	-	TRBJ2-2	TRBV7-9	CASSFLTGELFF	TGTGCCAGCAGCTTTCTCACCGGGGAGCTGTTTTTT
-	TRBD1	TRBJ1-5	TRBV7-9	CASSPGTGSQPQHF	TGTGCCAGCAGCCCGGGGACAGGGAGCCAGCCCCAGCATTTT
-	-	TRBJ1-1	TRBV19	CASSIRAGGGETEAFF	TGTGCCAGTAGTATAAGGGCCGGGGGGGGCGAGACTGAAGCTTTCTTT
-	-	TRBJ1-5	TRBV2	CASSSQGTENQPQHF	TGTGCCAGCAGCTCACAGGGAACCGAAAATCAGCCCCAGCATTTT
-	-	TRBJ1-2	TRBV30	CAWSRQVDAYTF	TGTGCCTGGAGTCGACAGGTGGATGCCTACACCTTC
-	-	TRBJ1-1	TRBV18	CASSQVGGNMNTEAFF	TGTGCCAGCTCTCAGGTTGGAGGGAACATGAACACTGAAGCTTTCTTT
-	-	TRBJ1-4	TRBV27	CASSFGGTFKALENEKLFF	TGTGCCAGCAGTTTTGGCGGAACCTTCAAGGCCCTAGAGAATGAAAAACTGTTTTTT
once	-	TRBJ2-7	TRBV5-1	CASSSPDRSSYEQYF	TGCGCCAGCAGCTCCCCCGACAGGTCCTCCTACGAGCAGTACTTC